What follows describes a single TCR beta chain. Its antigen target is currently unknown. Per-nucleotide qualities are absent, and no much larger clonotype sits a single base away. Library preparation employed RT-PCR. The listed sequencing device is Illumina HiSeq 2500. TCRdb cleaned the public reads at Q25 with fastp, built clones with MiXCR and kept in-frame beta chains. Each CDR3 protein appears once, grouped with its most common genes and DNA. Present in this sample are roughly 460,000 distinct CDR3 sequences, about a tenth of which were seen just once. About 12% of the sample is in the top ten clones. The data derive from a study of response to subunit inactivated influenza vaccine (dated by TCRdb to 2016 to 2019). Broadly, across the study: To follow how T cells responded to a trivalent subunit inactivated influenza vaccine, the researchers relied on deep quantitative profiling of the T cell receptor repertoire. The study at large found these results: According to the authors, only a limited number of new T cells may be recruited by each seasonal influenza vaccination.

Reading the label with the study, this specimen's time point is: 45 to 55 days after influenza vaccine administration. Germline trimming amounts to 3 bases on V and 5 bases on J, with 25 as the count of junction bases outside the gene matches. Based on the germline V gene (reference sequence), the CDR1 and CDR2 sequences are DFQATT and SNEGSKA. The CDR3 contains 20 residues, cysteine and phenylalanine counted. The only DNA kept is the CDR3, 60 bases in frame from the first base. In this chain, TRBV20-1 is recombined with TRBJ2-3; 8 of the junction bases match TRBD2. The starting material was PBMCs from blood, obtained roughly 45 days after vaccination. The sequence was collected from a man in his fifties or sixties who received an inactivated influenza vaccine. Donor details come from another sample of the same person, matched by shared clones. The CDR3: CSASGGLGEITGLGGDTQYF. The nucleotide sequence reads TGCAGTGCTAGTGGGGGGCTTGGGGAAATCACGGGACTAGGAGGAGATACGCAGTATTTT.